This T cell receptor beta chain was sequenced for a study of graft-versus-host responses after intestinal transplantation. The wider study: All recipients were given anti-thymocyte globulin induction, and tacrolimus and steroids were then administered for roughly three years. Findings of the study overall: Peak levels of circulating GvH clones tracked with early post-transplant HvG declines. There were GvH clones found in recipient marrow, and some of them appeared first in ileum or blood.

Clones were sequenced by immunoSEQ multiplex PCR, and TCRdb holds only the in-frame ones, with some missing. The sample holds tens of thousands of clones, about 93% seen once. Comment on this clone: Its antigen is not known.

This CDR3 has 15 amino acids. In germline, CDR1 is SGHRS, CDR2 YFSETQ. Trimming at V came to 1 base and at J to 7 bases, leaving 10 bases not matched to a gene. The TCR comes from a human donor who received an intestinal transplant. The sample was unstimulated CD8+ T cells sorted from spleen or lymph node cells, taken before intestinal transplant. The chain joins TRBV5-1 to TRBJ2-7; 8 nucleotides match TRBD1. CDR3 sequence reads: CASSLSPGGFLEQYF. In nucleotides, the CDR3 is TGCGCCAGCAGCTTGTCCCCAGGGGGCTTCCTTGAGCAGTACTTC.